Described below is a single T cell receptor beta chain sequence and its context. The CDR3 is 15 residues long. Trimming cost V 7 bases and J 1 base; bases outside gene matches: 9. Germline V lookup: CDR1 MDHEN, CDR2 SYDVKM. This sample was included in a study of T-cell reconstitution after alpha-beta-depleted transplantation in children. For TCRbeta, the library was prepared with unique molecular identifiers. TCRdb reprocessed the PCR reads with MiXCR, giving one entry per CDR3 protein. The sample records 500,000 or so distinct CDR3 sequences, approximately 32% being singletons. This material consisted of PBMCs from the stem cell graft donor, taken from the stem cell graft. This receptor was obtained from a human donor who donated a stem cell graft to a child with aplastic anemia. The chain is built from TRBV28 and TRBJ1-1, with 7 bases that match TRBD1. The CDR3 is CASKLTGQANTEAFF. CDR3 DNA sequence: TGTGCCAGCAAGTTGACAGGACAGGCGAACACTGAAGCTTTCTTT.